The rows below give T cell receptor beta chains drawn from one sample of a study of blood T cell repertoires in COVID-19. Sequencing was performed with immunoSEQ multiplex PCR; in TCRdb, only in-frame clones are kept and a portion is missing. The sample has about 190,000 clones, around 85% seen once. Source material: peripheral blood. The receptors come from a man between 25 and 39 years old with acute or convalescent COVID-19. Each CDR3 is given with its conserved first and last residue. Fields, in order: J gene, clone size, D gene, V gene, CDR3 length, CDR3 DNA, CDR3 protein. A D gene is named only where the DNA matches it firmly. Rows give clone size only sometimes, using once, few, many, or a class for an expanded clone.

j_call: TRBJ2-1
clone_size: .
d_call: TRBD1
v_call: TRBV6-2/TRBV6-3
cdr3_length: 20
cdr3_nt: TGTGCCAGCAGTTACTCGATGACAGGGAAGCGTAGTGGCTCCTACAATGAGCAGTTCTTC
cdr3_aa: CASSYSMTGKRSGSYNEQFF

j_call: TRBJ1-5
clone_size: .
d_call: .
v_call: TRBV27
cdr3_length: 14
cdr3_nt: TGTGCCAGCAGTTCGGGACTTTCGAGACAGCCCCAGCATTTT
cdr3_aa: CASSSGLSRQPQHF

j_call: TRBJ1-1
clone_size: .
d_call: .
v_call: TRBV30
cdr3_length: 13
cdr3_nt: TGTGCCCAGCGTAAGGGGGGGGTCACTGAAGCTTTCTTT
cdr3_aa: CAQRKGGVTEAFF

j_call: TRBJ1-5
clone_size: .
d_call: TRBD1
v_call: TRBV28
cdr3_length: 17
cdr3_nt: TGTGCCAGTAGCAAAGACAGGGACATACTTCGGGGTCAGCCCCAGCATTTT
cdr3_aa: CASSKDRDILRGQPQHF

j_call: TRBJ2-3
clone_size: .
d_call: .
v_call: TRBV2
cdr3_length: 13
cdr3_nt: TGTGCCAGCAGTGTGACAGGCACAGATACGCAGTATTTT
cdr3_aa: CASSVTGTDTQYF

j_call: TRBJ2-7
clone_size: .
d_call: .
v_call: TRBV9
cdr3_length: 14
cdr3_nt: TGTGCCAGCAGCGTATCTGGACAATCCTACGAGCAGTACTTC
cdr3_aa: CASSVSGQSYEQYF

j_call: TRBJ2-5
clone_size: .
d_call: .
v_call: TRBV5-8
cdr3_length: 15
cdr3_nt: TGTGCCAGCAGGACACCGGACTTTCAGGGGTCGACCCAGTACTTC
cdr3_aa: CASRTPDFQGSTQYF

j_call: TRBJ2-1
clone_size: .
d_call: .
v_call: TRBV5-1
cdr3_length: 15
cdr3_nt: TGCGCCAGCAGCTTATCGCCAGGGGTGGAGAATGAGCAGTTCTTC
cdr3_aa: CASSLSPGVENEQFF

j_call: TRBJ2-6
clone_size: .
d_call: .
v_call: TRBV19
cdr3_length: 14
cdr3_nt: TGTGCCAGTAATGTGAGGTCCGGGGCCAACGTCCTGACTTTC
cdr3_aa: CASNVRSGANVLTF

j_call: TRBJ1-5
clone_size: few
d_call: TRBD1
v_call: TRBV6-5
cdr3_length: 15
cdr3_nt: TGTGCCAGCAGAGGACAGGGAAGGTCGGGCCAGCCCCAGCATTTT
cdr3_aa: CASRGQGRSGQPQHF

j_call: TRBJ2-2
clone_size: .
d_call: TRBD1
v_call: TRBV3-1/TRBV3-2
cdr3_length: 16
cdr3_nt: TGTGCCAGCAGCCTCCTGACAGGGAGCGGTCCCGGGGAGCTGTTTTTT
cdr3_aa: CASSLLTGSGPGELFF

j_call: TRBJ2-3
clone_size: .
d_call: TRBD2
v_call: TRBV30
cdr3_length: 15
cdr3_nt: TGTGCCTGGAGACCTCTACTAGCGGGAGCAGATACGCAGTATTTT
cdr3_aa: CAWRPLLAGADTQYF

j_call: TRBJ2-5
clone_size: .
d_call: .
v_call: TRBV5-1
cdr3_length: 15
cdr3_nt: TGCGCCAGCAGCTTGTCAGGCAGATCTGATGAGACCCAGTACTTC
cdr3_aa: CASSLSGRSDETQYF

j_call: TRBJ1-5
clone_size: .
d_call: .
v_call: TRBV28
cdr3_length: 16
cdr3_nt: TGTGCCAGCAGTTCTTCTGGAGGGGTCTACAATCAGCCCCAGCATTTT
cdr3_aa: CASSSSGGVYNQPQHF

j_call: TRBJ2-7
clone_size: .
d_call: TRBD2
v_call: TRBV7-9
cdr3_length: 14
cdr3_nt: TGTGCCAGCAGCTCACTAGCGGGAATATACGAGCAGTACTTC
cdr3_aa: CASSSLAGIYEQYF

j_call: TRBJ2-5
clone_size: .
d_call: .
v_call: TRBV7-6
cdr3_length: 15
cdr3_nt: TGTGCCAGCAGCGCTCTGGGCGGGGAAGGGGAGACCCAGTACTTC
cdr3_aa: CASSALGGEGETQYF

j_call: TRBJ1-6
clone_size: .
d_call: .
v_call: TRBV28
cdr3_length: 14
cdr3_nt: TGTGCCAGCAGGGGGAGCTCCTATAATTCACCCCTCCACTTT
cdr3_aa: CASRGSSYNSPLHF

j_call: TRBJ2-1
clone_size: .
d_call: TRBD1
v_call: TRBV11-1
cdr3_length: 15
cdr3_nt: TGTGCCAGCAGCCGCGACAGGGCCCTTAACAATGAGCAGTTCTTC
cdr3_aa: CASSRDRALNNEQFF

j_call: TRBJ1-2
clone_size: .
d_call: TRBD1
v_call: TRBV4-1
cdr3_length: 16
cdr3_nt: TGCGCCAGCAGGGCTAATCCGGGACAGGACTTCTATGGCTACACCTTC
cdr3_aa: CASRANPGQDFYGYTF

j_call: TRBJ1-6
clone_size: .
d_call: .
v_call: TRBV27
cdr3_length: 15
cdr3_nt: TGTGCCAGCAGTTGGTGGGAGGGTGCTAATTCACCCCTCCACTTT
cdr3_aa: CASSWWEGANSPLHF

j_call: TRBJ1-2
clone_size: .
d_call: .
v_call: TRBV14
cdr3_length: 13
cdr3_nt: TGTGCCAGCAGCCAAGGGCGGTCTTATGGCTACACCTTC
cdr3_aa: CASSQGRSYGYTF

j_call: TRBJ2-1
clone_size: .
d_call: .
v_call: TRBV30
cdr3_length: 13
cdr3_nt: TGTGCCTGGAGTCGTGACATCTACAATGAGCAGTTCTTC
cdr3_aa: CAWSRDIYNEQFF

j_call: TRBJ1-4
clone_size: .
d_call: TRBD1
v_call: TRBV9
cdr3_length: 15
cdr3_nt: TGTGCCAGCAGCGAGGCTGGGACAGACCCAGAAAAACTGTTTTTT
cdr3_aa: CASSEAGTDPEKLFF

j_call: TRBJ2-2
clone_size: .
d_call: TRBD2
v_call: TRBV7-3
cdr3_length: 17
cdr3_nt: TGTGCCAGCAGCTCCAGGACTAGCGGGGGATCCACCGGGGAGCTGTTTTTT
cdr3_aa: CASSSRTSGGSTGELFF

j_call: TRBJ1-3
clone_size: few
d_call: TRBD1
v_call: TRBV7-9
cdr3_length: 16
cdr3_nt: TGTGCCAGCAGCCCGAGCAGGGGGCGACCAGGAAACACCATATATTTT
cdr3_aa: CASSPSRGRPGNTIYF

j_call: TRBJ1-6
clone_size: .
d_call: .
v_call: TRBV7-9
cdr3_length: 19
cdr3_nt: TGTGCCAGCAGCTCCGGGGGCGGGGGCCGAGGGTTTTATTCGACACCCCTCCACTTT
cdr3_aa: CASSSGGGGRGFYSTPLHF

j_call: TRBJ2-2
clone_size: once
d_call: TRBD2
v_call: TRBV28
cdr3_length: 17
cdr3_nt: TGTGCCAGCAGTTTCGAGGGACTAGCGCAGAACACCGGGGAGCTGTTTTTT
cdr3_aa: CASSFEGLAQNTGELFF

j_call: TRBJ1-4
clone_size: .
d_call: .
v_call: TRBV7-2
cdr3_length: 15
cdr3_nt: TGTGCCAGCAGCTTAATTCCCTCACTCAATGAAAAACTGTTTTTT
cdr3_aa: CASSLIPSLNEKLFF

j_call: TRBJ2-5
clone_size: .
d_call: TRBD2
v_call: TRBV5-1
cdr3_length: 15
cdr3_nt: TGCGCCAGCAGCAGACTAGCGGGATCACCGGAGACCCAGTACTTC
cdr3_aa: CASSRLAGSPETQYF

j_call: TRBJ2-4
clone_size: .
d_call: TRBD1
v_call: TRBV4-1
cdr3_length: 18
cdr3_nt: TGCGCCAGCAGCCAAAATTACCTTGGACAGGGACCCAAAAACATTCAGTACTTC
cdr3_aa: CASSQNYLGQGPKNIQYF

j_call: TRBJ2-3
clone_size: .
d_call: TRBD2
v_call: TRBV7-8
cdr3_length: 19
cdr3_nt: TGTGCCAGCAGTGATAGGGAAGCGGGGGGATTCCCGACAGGGGATACGCAGTATTTT
cdr3_aa: CASSDREAGGFPTGDTQYF

j_call: TRBJ2-7
clone_size: .
d_call: .
v_call: TRBV28
cdr3_length: 15
cdr3_nt: TGTGCCAGCAGCCGCCGGGACTCTGTCTCCTACGAGCAGTACTTC
cdr3_aa: CASSRRDSVSYEQYF

j_call: TRBJ2-1
clone_size: .
d_call: TRBD2
v_call: TRBV5-1
cdr3_length: 14
cdr3_nt: TGCGCCAGCATTTCCCCGGGAGGGCGGGCTGAGCAGTTCTTC
cdr3_aa: CASISPGGRAEQFF

j_call: TRBJ1-1
clone_size: .
d_call: TRBD1
v_call: TRBV18
cdr3_length: 13
cdr3_nt: TGTGCCAGCTCAGCCGACAGGGCTTTTGAAGCTTTCTTT
cdr3_aa: CASSADRAFEAFF

j_call: TRBJ2-6
clone_size: .
d_call: TRBD2
v_call: TRBV5-1
cdr3_length: 19
cdr3_nt: TGCGCCAGCAGCTTGGGGACTAGCGGGAGGTTCTCTGGGGCCAACGTCCTGACTTTC
cdr3_aa: CASSLGTSGRFSGANVLTF

j_call: TRBJ2-1
clone_size: once
d_call: TRBD2
v_call: TRBV7-9
cdr3_length: 15
cdr3_nt: TGTGCCAGCAGCCGGGGGACTAGCGGAAACAATGAGCAGTTCTTC
cdr3_aa: CASSRGTSGNNEQFF

j_call: TRBJ1-3
clone_size: .
d_call: .
v_call: TRBV5-1
cdr3_length: 14
cdr3_nt: TGCGCCAGCAGCCGCGACAGGTCTGGAAACACCATATATTTT
cdr3_aa: CASSRDRSGNTIYF

j_call: TRBJ2-3
clone_size: .
d_call: .
v_call: TRBV11-2
cdr3_length: 15
cdr3_nt: TGTGCCAGCAGCTCCGGACTGGCAAGCACAGATACGCAGTATTTT
cdr3_aa: CASSSGLASTDTQYF

j_call: TRBJ1-2
clone_size: .
d_call: .
v_call: TRBV7-9
cdr3_length: 16
cdr3_nt: TGTGCCAGCAGCTTAGGCTACCGGGAACGCGACTATGGCTACACCTTC
cdr3_aa: CASSLGYRERDYGYTF

j_call: TRBJ1-5
clone_size: .
d_call: TRBD1
v_call: TRBV29-1
cdr3_length: 15
cdr3_nt: TGCAGCGTTCAATTTGACAGGGTAGGTGGTCAGCCCCAGCATTTT
cdr3_aa: CSVQFDRVGGQPQHF

j_call: TRBJ2-3
clone_size: .
d_call: .
v_call: TRBV10-3
cdr3_length: 13
cdr3_nt: TGTGCCATCAGTGGGACTAGCACAGATACGCAGTATTTT
cdr3_aa: CAISGTSTDTQYF

j_call: TRBJ2-1
clone_size: .
d_call: TRBD2
v_call: TRBV11-2
cdr3_length: 16
cdr3_nt: TGTGCCAGCAGCTTCGAACTAGCGGGAGGAAACAATGAGCAGTTCTTC
cdr3_aa: CASSFELAGGNNEQFF

j_call: TRBJ2-7
clone_size: .
d_call: TRBD2
v_call: TRBV27
cdr3_length: 15
cdr3_nt: TGTGCCAGCTCCTTTATAGCGGGGGGTAACTACGAGCAGTACTTC
cdr3_aa: CASSFIAGGNYEQYF

j_call: TRBJ2-3
clone_size: .
d_call: TRBD1
v_call: TRBV2
cdr3_length: 15
cdr3_nt: TGTGCCAGCAGTAAGGACAGGGGGGTCACAGATACGCAGTATTTT
cdr3_aa: CASSKDRGVTDTQYF

j_call: TRBJ2-7
clone_size: .
d_call: .
v_call: TRBV5-4
cdr3_length: 14
cdr3_nt: TGTGCCAGCAGCCTCACTCCTTTCTCCTACGAGCAGTACTTC
cdr3_aa: CASSLTPFSYEQYF